One sample yielded the 29 T cell receptor beta chains listed below, sequenced in a study of Tregs in tolerant kidney transplant recipients. Only in-frame clones appear in the TCRdb table, and some are missing; sequencing was by immunoSEQ multiplex PCR. Of approximately 93,000 clones detected, 93% appear once; the ten largest clones hold around 0.45%. Sample: CD4+ T cells from blood, taken before the transplant. The receptors were sampled from a human donor who received a combined kidney and bone marrow transplant.

The rearrangement joins TRBV29-1 to TRBJ1-1; no firm D call. CDR1 SQVTM and CDR2 ANQGSEA come from the germline V gene. The germline V and J ends were trimmed by 8 bases and 1 base, with 5 bases remaining between them. The CDR3 is 10 amino acids. CDR3 bases: TGCAGCATCCAGAACACTGAAGCTTTCTTT. Encoded protein: CSIQNTEAFF.

The CDR3 DNA sequence: TGTGCCAGCAGCGCCCAGCGAAGGTTCGGCTACAATGAGCAGTTCTTC. Protein product: CASSAQRRFGYNEQFF. The gene calls are TRBV7-6 and TRBJ2-1; D unclear. The germline V and J ends were trimmed by 5 bases and 3 bases, with 17 bases remaining between them. Germline lookup yields CDR1 SGHVS and CDR2 FNYEAQ. CDR3 length: 16 amino acids. Full variable domain (remainder filled in from reference TRBV7-6 and TRBJ2-1): GAGVSQSPRYKVTKRGQDVALRCDPISGHVSLYWYRQALGQGPEFLTYFNYEAQQDKSGLPNDRFSAERPEGSISTLTIQRTEQRDSAMYRCASSAQRRFGYNEQFFGPGTRLTVL.

The rearrangement joins TRBV5-4 to TRBJ1-3; 10 bases map to TRBD1. V was pared by 3 bases and J by 3 bases, with 3 bases of the junction left unmatched. Germline V gene sequence: CDR1 SGHNT, CDR2 YYREEE (reference sequence). The CDR3 runs 15 residues. CDR3 coding DNA: TGTGCCAGCAGCTCTGACAGGGGGCTTGGAAACACCATATATTTT. Protein sequence: CASSSDRGLGNTIYF. Full variable domain (outside the CDR3, taken from reference TRBV5-4 and TRBJ1-3): ETGVTQSPTHLIKTRGQQVTLRCSSQSGHNTVSWYQQALGQGPQFIFQYYREEENGRGNFPPRFSGLQFPNYSSELNVNALELDDSALYLCASSSDRGLGNTIYFGEGSWLTVV.

The CDR3 loop is CASSQGRTGGYTF. The CDR3 bases are TGTGCCAGCAGCCAAGGGAGGACTGGGGGCTACACCTTC. The V and J genes are TRBV14 and TRBJ1-2; D ambiguous. Germline CDR1 is SGHDN and CDR2 is FVKESK. Trimming removed 1 base at V and 8 bases at J, with 11 bases between. The CDR3 sequence is 13 residues long.

As concerns this clone: One junction end does not reproduce the germline sequence, and a read error may be involved. This chain links TRBV3-1 (or the pseudogene TRBV3-2) with TRBJ2-1; D is uncertain. This CDR3 has 9 residues. CDR1 is LGHDT and CDR2 is YNNKEL in the germline V gene (reference sequence). The CDR3 bases are TGTGCCAGCAGCCCCCCCCAGGTCTTC. Its translation is CASSPPQVF.

CDR3 coding DNA: TGTGCCAGCAGAGCCGTAACCGTCGGGGAGCTGTTTTTT. Amino acid sequence: CASRAVTVGELFF. The chain carries TRBV2 and TRBJ2-2; D not resolved. V was pared by 6 bases and J by 7 bases, with 12 bases between. The CDR3 runs to 13 residues. The germline gives CDR1 SNHLY, CDR2 FYNNEI.

The rearrangement links TRBV19 to TRBJ2-3; possibly TRBD2 for D (7 bases). V was cut by 7 bases and J by 3 bases, with 17 bases left in between. Germline V gives CDR1 LNHDA, CDR2 SQIVND (reference sequence). The CDR3 is made up of 15 amino acids. The CDR3 region has the DNA TGTGCCAGTACGATGGGGGGGCCTAATACAGATACGCAGTATTTT. This translates into CASTMGGPNTDTQYF.

The chain employs TRBV4-1 and TRBJ2-2; tentatively, D is TRBD1 (6 bases). CDR3 length: 16 residues. The germline V gene encodes CDR1 MGHRA and CDR2 YSYEKL. Trimming shortened V by 2 bases and J by 0 bases, and 10 bases separated the two germline ends. The CDR3 protein is CASSQRQDPNTGELFF. The CDR3 DNA follows: TGCGCCAGCAGCCAACGACAGGATCCGAACACCGGGGAGCTGTTTTTT.

V and J are TRBV9 and TRBJ2-3; D might be TRBD2 (7 bases). CDR3 length: 14 residues. Trimming removed 0 bases at V and 6 bases at J, with 11 bases between. Germline loops: CDR1 SGDLS, CDR2 YYNGEE. CDR3 protein: CASSVVRGGDTQYF. DNA for the CDR3: TGTGCCAGCAGCGTAGTTAGGGGGGGTGATACGCAGTATTTT.

This clone has a single count. This rearrangement joins TRBV7-3 to TRBJ2-7; TRBD1 agrees at 7 bases. This CDR3 region has 16 residues. The germline V gene encodes CDR1 SGHTA and CDR2 FQGTGA. Losses at the gene ends were 1 base for V and 5 bases for J; bases not matched to a gene: 11. The CDR3 DNA is TGTGCCAGCAGCTTAAGAGGAACAGGGGCCGGGGACGAGCAGTACTTC. Amino acids: CASSLRGTGAGDEQYF. The full variable domain, completed using reference TRBV7-3 and TRBJ2-7, is GAGVSQTPSNKVTEKGKYVELRCDPISGHTALYWYRQSLGQGPEFLIYFQGTGAADDSGLPNDRFFAVRPEGSVSTLKIQRTERGDSAVYLCASSLRGTGAGDEQYFGPGTRLTVT.

The chain joins TRBV9 to TRBJ2-1; TRBD1 matches at 9 bases. This CDR3 region has 15 residues. The trim removed 4 bases at V and 7 bases at J, leaving 9 bases unmatched. CDR1 SGDLS and CDR2 YYNGEE come from the germline V gene. CDR3 loop: CASSLTQGAYNEQFF. The CDR3 nucleotides are TGTGCCAGCAGCCTCACACAGGGGGCATATAATGAGCAGTTCTTC.

The rearrangement links TRBV27 to TRBJ1-1, with D hard to call. CDR1 is MNHEY, CDR2 SMNVEV, per germline (reference sequence). Deletions cut 6 bases from V and 0 bases from J, with 8 bases between. The length of the CDR3 is 13 residues. The DNA for the CDR3 is TGTGCCAGCAGCGGGAAAATGAACACTGAAGCTTTCTTT. This gives the protein CASSGKMNTEAFF.

The rearrangement links TRBV4-3 to TRBJ1-2; D uncertain. V lost 0 bases and J 5 bases, leaving 10 bases between the germline ends. The CDR3 extends over 14 amino acids. Germline assignment: CDR1 LGHNA and CDR2 YSLEER. CDR3: CASSQDRPGYGYTF. In DNA, the CDR3 is TGCGCCAGCAGCCAAGATAGGCCGGGTTATGGCTACACCTTC.

The rearrangement joins TRBV7-2 to TRBJ2-7; weak D call: TRBD2 (6 bases). The germline gives CDR1 SGHTA, CDR2 FQGNSA. There are 14 residues in the CDR3. V was clipped by 4 bases and J by 1 base, with 11 bases between them. The CDR3 sequence is CASSYRGRSYEQYF. Written as DNA, the CDR3 is TGTGCCAGCAGCTACCGGGGGAGGTCCTACGAGCAGTACTTC.

This chain links TRBV15 with TRBJ2-1; tentatively, D is TRBD2 (7 bases). CDR3 length equals 16 residues. Germline V gene lookup returns CDR1 LNHNV and CDR2 YYDKDF (reference sequence). V was cut by 0 bases and J by 8 bases, with 17 bases left in between. The CDR3 region is CATSRDRGAYGHEQFF. CDR3 nucleotides: TGTGCCACCAGCAGAGATCGGGGGGCATATGGCCATGAGCAGTTCTTC.

The CDR3: CASSNNRGRNTEAFF. The CDR3 nucleotides read TGTGCCAGCAGCAACAACAGGGGGCGGAACACTGAAGCTTTCTTT. The rearrangement joins TRBV2 to TRBJ1-1, with TRBD1 matching over 9 bases. CDR1 and CDR2 (germline): SNHLY, FYNNEI. Trimming cost V 6 bases and J 1 base; bases outside gene matches: 6. CDR3 length: 15 amino acids.

This clone was seen a single time. The chain joins TRBV18 to TRBJ2-7; 8 positions match TRBD2. CDR3 length: 12 residues. The V segment lost 6 bases and the J segment 5 bases; nucleotides outside the gene matches: 3. Germline V gene sequence: CDR1 KGHSH, CDR2 LQKENI. This chain's CDR3 is CASSPGGDEQYF. The CDR3 DNA is TGTGCCAGCTCCCCCGGGGGGGACGAGCAGTACTTC.

Turning to this clone: Different DNA sequences within this sample yield the same CDR3. The genes are TRBV6-1 and TRBJ1-1; D may be TRBD1 (6 bases). The CDR3 extends over 15 amino acids. Germline CDR1 reads MNHNS; CDR2 reads SASEGT. The ends were cut back, 5 bases at V and 3 bases at J, with 16 bases in the middle. The CDR3 DNA is TGTGCCAGCAGTAGGGGAACAGGGAGGGACACTGAAGCTTTCTTT. Amino acids: CASSRGTGRDTEAFF.

J is TRBJ2-7 and V is TRBV11-3; D not resolved. Looked up from germline, CDR1 is SGHNT and CDR2 is YENEEA. Trimming pared 5 bases from V and 1 base from J, leaving 6 bases between. The CDR3 runs 12 residues. CDR3 in DNA: TGTGCCAGCAGCCGAGAATCCTACGAGCAGTACTTC. This translates into CASSRESYEQYF.

The chain uses TRBV13 and TRBJ2-5; possibly TRBD1 for D (7 bases). Germline values: CDR1 PRHDT, CDR2 FYEKMQ (reference sequence). Trimming stripped 0 bases from V and 7 bases from J, with 15 bases between. There are 15 residues in the CDR3. The CDR3 loop is CASSLGYRGAGTQYF. CDR3 DNA sequence: TGTGCCAGCAGCTTAGGGTACAGGGGAGCGGGGACCCAGTACTTC.

This clone was seen more than once but under ten times. V gene TRBV4-2 combines with J gene TRBJ1-1; D is perhaps TRBD1 (5 bases). V gave up 0 bases and J gave up 10 bases, with 18 bases separating them. Germline V gene data show CDR1 as LGHNA and CDR2 as YNFKEQ. The CDR3 has 15 residues. The CDR3 here is CASSQDGGEVGVAFF. In nucleotides, the CDR3 is TGTGCCAGCAGCCAAGATGGGGGGGAGGTCGGGGTAGCTTTCTTT.

This chain links TRBV11-2 with TRBJ1-6; D is ambiguous. The CDR3 length is 17 residues. Per germline, CDR1 SGHAT and CDR2 FQNNGV. V was cut by 0 bases and J by 7 bases, with 16 bases left in between. In nucleotides, the CDR3 is TGTGCCAGCAGCTTAGATGTACAGCTAACAGTGAATTCACCCCTCCACTTT. As protein: CASSLDVQLTVNSPLHF.

This chain joins TRBV11-3 and TRBJ2-2; 10 bases fit TRBD2. The CDR3 sequence is 16 residues long. V gave up 10 bases and J gave up 4 bases; unmatched junction bases: 12. Germline values: CDR1 SGHNT, CDR2 YENEEA. CDR3 coding DNA: TGTGCCACAACCCCTAGCGGGAGAGGTGTCACCGGGGAGCTGTTTTTT. Protein sequence: CATTPSGRGVTGELFF.

This CDR3 is CAWSEDLSRVSYTF. The DNA of the CDR3 is TGTGCCTGGAGTGAAGACCTTAGTCGGGTTAGCTACACCTTC. This chain connects TRBV30 to TRBJ1-2, with D uncertain. Looked up from germline, CDR1 is GTSNPN and CDR2 is SVGIG (reference sequence). Between the trimmed V and J ends, which lost 1 base and 9 bases, there was a span of 18 bases. The CDR3 is 14 residues long.

This chain links TRBV18 with TRBJ2-1; TRBD2 might be the D (7 bases). V lost 3 bases and J 9 bases, leaving 24 bases between the germline ends. Looked up from germline, CDR1 is KGHSH and CDR2 is LQKENI. The CDR3 consists of 17 residues. CDR3 DNA: TGTGCCAGCTCACCCCTAAACCCAGCGGGGACAAGGGGTGAGCAGTTCTTC. Its translation: CASSPLNPAGTRGEQFF.

To note about this clone: A junction end diverges from the germline sequence, so it may reflect a read error. The same CDR3 arises from other DNA sequences in this sample as well. The genes are TRBV10-3 and TRBJ1-6; D perhaps matches TRBD1 (5 bases). CDR1 is ENHRY and CDR2 is SYGVKD in the germline V gene. The CDR3 length is 14 residues. For the CDR3, the DNA is TGTGCCATCAGCTTAGGACAAAATAATTCCCCCCTCCACTTT. Translation gives CAISLGQNNSPLHF.

The CDR3 coding sequence is TGTGCCAGCAGCTCCCCGAGGGGGAATGAGCAGTTCTTC. Protein product: CASSSPRGNEQFF. The V call is TRBV7-3, the J call TRBJ2-1; tentative D call: TRBD1 (6 bases). The V gene lost 4 bases and the J gene lost 7 bases, with 11 bases spanning the gap. Germline CDR1 is SGHTA and CDR2 is FQGTGA. The CDR3 has 13 amino acids.

The chain employs TRBV6-6 and TRBJ1-6, with a possible D match to TRBD1 (6 bases). Germline-derived CDR1 and CDR2 are MNHNY and SVGAGI (reference sequence). Trimming took off 9 bases at V and 3 bases at J, with 9 bases between the two ends. The CDR3 spans 13 residues. The CDR3 loop is CASGQLYNSPLHF. The CDR3 DNA sequence: TGTGCCAGTGGACAGCTCTATAATTCACCCCTCCACTTT.

The CDR3 DNA sequence: TGTGCTAGTGGTTTGCCAGACAGGCCCTACACCTTC. Encoded protein: CASGLPDRPYTF. The chain employs TRBV12-5 and TRBJ1-2; a possible D gene is TRBD1 (6 bases). Trimming removed 2 bases from V and 10 bases from J, with 11 bases in between. CDR1 and CDR2 (germline): LGHNT, FRNRAP. The CDR3 spans 12 residues.